Below are 28 T cell receptor beta chains sequenced from a single sample in a study of control samples from healthy donors and cancer patients. Assay used: immunoSEQ multiplex PCR; TCRdb lists only in-frame clones, some missing. This sample has around 42,000 clones; approximately 94% occur once, and the top ten carry 20% to 30%. The sequenced sample was blood. Receptor source: a man in his sixties in good health.

The V and J genes are TRBV11-2 and TRBJ1-6, with D unresolved. Germline V gene lookup returns CDR1 SGHAT and CDR2 FQNNGV. The ends were cut back, 1 base at V and 0 bases at J, with 7 bases in the middle. This CDR3 comprises 16 residues. The CDR3 DNA reads TGTGCCAGCAGCTTAGTTGTAAGCTCCTATAATTCACCCCTCCACTTT. Residues: CASSLVVSSYNSPLHF.

The V gene is TRBV24-1, the J gene TRBJ1-2; D unclear. This CDR3 contains 13 residues. V was clipped by 4 bases and J by 4 bases, with 9 bases between them. In germline, CDR1 is KGHDR, CDR2 SFDVKD. The CDR3 region is CATSEADSYGYTF. In DNA form, the CDR3 reads TGTGCCACCAGTGAGGCGGATTCCTATGGCTACACCTTC.

The chain carries TRBV5-1 and TRBJ1-2; TRBD1 aligns across 9 bases. The CDR3 is 14 residues long. Germline V gene sequence: CDR1 SGHRS, CDR2 YFSETQ. The V gene end was trimmed by 4 bases and the J gene end by 8 bases; junction bases not matched to a gene: 9. Here the CDR3 reads CASSRLGTGSGYTF. Written as DNA, the CDR3 is TGCGCCAGCAGCCGACTCGGGACAGGGAGCGGCTACACCTTC. The full variable domain, with the rest looked up from reference TRBV5-1 and TRBJ1-2, is KAGVTQTPRYLIKTRGQQVTLSCSPISGHRSVSWYQQTPGQGLQFLFEYFSETQRNKGNFPGRFSGRQFSNSRSEMNVSTLELGDSALYLCASSRLGTGSGYTFGSGTRLTVV.

The rearrangement links TRBV12-3 or TRBV12-4 to TRBJ2-2; D is unresolved. This CDR3 contains 13 residues. The V end was cut by 5 bases, the J end by 6 bases, with 10 bases between. CDR3 protein: CASSPLFPGELFF. Here the CDR3 DNA reads TGTGCCAGCAGTCCGTTATTCCCCGGGGAGCTGTTTTTT.

The chain has TRBV7-2 and TRBJ2-1; 8 bases map to TRBD1. The CDR3 is made up of 16 amino acids. Germline CDR1 SGHTA, CDR2 FQGNSA. Losses at the gene ends were 1 base for V and 9 bases for J; bases not matched to a gene: 11. The CDR3 DNA follows: TGTGCCAGCAGCTTAGGTGGAGGCAGGGGGCTTACTGAGCAGTTCTTC. It encodes CASSLGGGRGLTEQFF.

The chain uses TRBV28 and TRBJ2-1; 12 nucleotides agree with TRBD2. Germline V CDR1 and CDR2: MDHEN, SYDVKM. V lost 8 bases, J lost 0 bases, and 14 bases stayed unmatched. The CDR3 has 19 residues. As DNA, the CDR3 is TGTGCCAGCCCCCCCATCGGAACTAGCGGGAGGAACTCCTACAATGAGCAGTTCTTC. Its translation: CASPPIGTSGRNSYNEQFF.

The rearrangement joins TRBV28 to TRBJ2-3; D remains unclear. The CDR3 is made up of 16 amino acids. Per the germline V gene, CDR1 is MDHEN and CDR2 is SYDVKM. Trimming shortened V by 7 bases and J by 0 bases, and 17 bases separated the two germline ends. CDR3 bases: TGTGCCAGCACTTCCACCCTAGGTCCTAGCACAGATACGCAGTATTTT. As protein: CASTSTLGPSTDTQYF. Full variable domain (remainder filled in from reference TRBV28 and TRBJ2-3): DVKVTQSSRYLVKRTGEKVFLECVQDMDHENMFWYRQDPGLGLRLIYFSYDVKMKEKGDIPEGYSVSREKKERFSLILESASTNQTSMYLCASTSTLGPSTDTQYFGPGTRLTVL.

The chain couples TRBV15 to TRBJ2-1; 10 bases are a match to TRBD1. The CDR3 is 13 residues long. Germline lookup yields CDR1 LNHNV and CDR2 YYDKDF (reference sequence). Trimming removed 7 bases from V and 7 bases from J; junction bases left unmatched: 4. DNA for the CDR3: TGTGCCACCACCCGGGACAGGGGAAATGAGCAGTTCTTC. Its translation: CATTRDRGNEQFF.

The chain has TRBV19 and TRBJ2-3; 9 positions agree with TRBD1. V lost 6 bases to trimming and J lost 6 bases; unmatched junction nucleotides: 16. Germline V gene lookup returns CDR1 LNHDA and CDR2 SQIVND (reference sequence). This CDR3 is built from 17 residues. CDR3 nucleotide sequence: TGTGCCAGTAGCAAAGGGGGTGGACAGGGGTTTACGGATACGCAGTATTTT. Its protein is CASSKGGGQGFTDTQYF.

The gene calls are TRBV6-5 and TRBJ2-3; D is possibly TRBD1 or TRBD2 (6 bases each). The CDR3 is 16 amino acids. V was shortened by 4 bases and J by 0 bases, with 14 bases between the two germline ends. Looked up from germline, CDR1 is MNHEY and CDR2 is SVGAGI. CDR3 protein: CASSSPGAASTDTQYF. CDR3 sequence (DNA): TGTGCCAGCAGTTCCCCGGGGGCGGCGAGCACAGATACGCAGTATTTT.

V and J are TRBV9 and TRBJ2-3, with 13 nucleotides matching TRBD2. Germline V CDR1 and CDR2: SGDLS, YYNGEE. The CDR3 has 16 amino acids. Trimming took 2 bases from V and 6 from J; bases not matched to a gene: 6. CDR3 DNA: TGTGCCAGCAGCGTCGGGACTAGCGGGAATCGGGATACGCAGTATTTT. This translates into CASSVGTSGNRDTQYF.

The V call is TRBV24-1, the J call TRBJ2-5; D might be TRBD2 (6 bases). Per the germline V gene, CDR1 is KGHDR and CDR2 is SFDVKD. Trimming stripped 0 bases from V and 5 bases from J, with 9 bases between. This CDR3 comprises 14 residues. DNA for the CDR3: TGTGCCACCAGTGATTTGGGAGGGCCGGAGACCCAGTACTTC. This encodes CATSDLGGPETQYF.

This chain connects TRBV24-1 to TRBJ1-2; tentative D call: TRBD1 (5 bases). V was clipped by 3 bases and J by 4 bases, with 8 bases between them. The length of the CDR3 is 13 residues. Germline values: CDR1 KGHDR, CDR2 SFDVKD. In nucleotides, the CDR3 is TGTGCCACCAGTGATCCGACAGTCTATGGCTACACCTTC. Its protein product is CATSDPTVYGYTF.

The rearrangement uses TRBV7-6 and TRBJ2-7; TRBD2 agrees at 11 bases. This CDR3 is built from 15 residues. CDR1 is SGHVS, CDR2 FNYEAQ, per germline. After removal of 5 bases from V and 6 bases from J, the junction contained 9 bases not matched to a gene. The CDR3 sequence: CASSPISGRASEQYF. In nucleotides, the CDR3 is TGTGCCAGCAGCCCTATTAGCGGGAGGGCCTCCGAGCAGTACTTC.

The chain combines TRBV2 with TRBJ2-1; a possible D gene is TRBD2 (6 bases). CDR1 is SNHLY, CDR2 FYNNEI, per germline. The CDR3 sequence is 15 residues long. V was trimmed by 9 bases and J by 6 bases, leaving 21 bases between them. CDR3 sequence: CARNRGLGVGNEQFF. As DNA, the CDR3 is TGTGCCAGAAATAGGGGACTCGGGGTGGGCAATGAGCAGTTCTTC.

The chain recombines TRBV30 with TRBJ2-5; 7 nucleotides agree with TRBD1. Germline V gene data show CDR1 as GTSNPN and CDR2 as SVGIG (reference sequence). This CDR3 spans 13 amino acids. Unmatched junction bases numbered 7, after V lost 3 bases and J lost 6 bases. CDR3 amino acids: CAWSISGGKTQYF. For the CDR3, the DNA is TGTGCCTGGAGCATTTCAGGGGGAAAGACCCAGTACTTC.

The rearrangement uses TRBV5-4 and TRBJ2-3, with a possible D match to TRBD1 (6 bases). V was pared by 10 bases and J by 4 bases, with 19 bases between. CDR1 is SGHNT, CDR2 YYREEE, per germline (reference sequence). The CDR3 is 14 amino acids. CDR3 in amino acids: CAVSGTTDPDTQYF. DNA for the CDR3: TGTGCCGTCAGTGGGACAACCGACCCAGATACGCAGTATTTT.

This clone was seen only once. V and J are TRBV11-2 and TRBJ2-1, with no clear D. The CDR3 is 16 residues long. V lost 1 base to trimming and J lost 1 base, with 11 bases between them. The germline V gene has CDR1 SGHAT and CDR2 FQNNGV. The CDR3 DNA reads TGTGCCAGCAGCTTAGGAAGGGTGGGATCCTACAATGAGCAGTTCTTC. Encoded protein: CASSLGRVGSYNEQFF.

The gene calls are TRBV7-2 and TRBJ2-7; D possibly corresponds to TRBD2 (5 bases). The germline CDR1 and CDR2 sequences are SGHTA and FQGNSA. V dropped 5 bases and J dropped 0 bases, with 14 bases sitting between them. The CDR3 totals 15 residues. The CDR3 bases are TGTGCCAGCAGCCCAGCCAGGAGGAGCTCCTACGAGCAGTACTTC. This sequence encodes CASSPARRSSYEQYF.

V and J are TRBV24-1 and TRBJ2-7; D not resolved. There are 11 residues in the CDR3. The V end lost 3 bases, the J end lost 5 bases, and 4 bases lay between the germline ends. CDR1 is KGHDR and CDR2 is SFDVKD in the germline V gene. The CDR3 loop reads CATSDRDEQYF. CDR3 DNA sequence: TGTGCCACCAGTGATAGGGACGAGCAGTACTTC.

The V call is TRBV29-1, the J call TRBJ2-7; 7 nucleotides match TRBD1. Germline V gene data show CDR1 as SQVTM and CDR2 as ANQGSEA. The ends lost 6 bases at V and 2 bases at J; junction bases unmatched: 7. This CDR3 is 13 amino acids long. CDR3: CSVQEQGPYEQYF. The CDR3 region has the DNA TGCAGCGTCCAAGAACAGGGGCCCTACGAGCAGTACTTC.

This clone was recorded only once. V usage is TRBV24-1 and J usage is TRBJ2-1; TRBD2 matches at 8 bases. Germline lookup yields CDR1 KGHDR and CDR2 SFDVKD. The CDR3 is 17 amino acids. V lost 6 bases, J lost 4 bases, and 13 bases stayed unmatched. CDR3 amino acids: CATSTEQAGVSYNEQFF. In nucleotides, the CDR3 is TGTGCCACCAGTACAGAACAAGCGGGAGTATCGTACAATGAGCAGTTCTTC.

The chain recombines TRBV19 with TRBJ1-3; D is unresolved. Germline V gives CDR1 LNHDA, CDR2 SQIVND (reference sequence). The V end lost 1 base, the J end lost 0 bases, and 10 bases lay between the germline ends. The CDR3 totals 16 residues. CDR3 bases: TGTGCCAGTAGTATAGTTGGGGTGAGCTCTGGAAACACCATATATTTT. Translation: CASSIVGVSSGNTIYF.

V is TRBV28 and J is TRBJ2-7, with D tentatively TRBD1 (6 bases). CDR1 is MDHEN and CDR2 is SYDVKM in the germline V gene. V lost 3 bases to trimming and J lost 2 bases, with 17 bases between them. This CDR3 is 16 amino acids long. The CDR3 region is CASSFHQGSTPYEQYF. CDR3 coding DNA: TGTGCCAGCAGTTTCCATCAGGGGTCCACCCCCTACGAGCAGTACTTC.

The chain couples TRBV7-9 to TRBJ2-1, with 14 bases lining up with TRBD2. V gave up 4 bases and J gave up 8 bases; unmatched junction bases: 4. This CDR3 is 15 amino acids long. Germline CDR1 is SEHNR and CDR2 is FQNEAQ (reference sequence). The CDR3, as DNA: TGTGCCAGCAGCTCAGGGACTAGCGGGAGAGATGAGCAGTTCTTC. Amino acids: CASSSGTSGRDEQFF.

This chain's CDR3 is CASSVGRSSGVQETQYF. Here the CDR3 DNA reads TGTGCCAGCAGCGTAGGCAGGTCTAGCGGCGTTCAAGAGACCCAGTACTTC. The chain is built from TRBV9 and TRBJ2-5; the match to TRBD2 covers 7 bases. CDR3 length: 17 residues. Trimming removed 0 bases from V and 2 bases from J; junction bases left unmatched: 10. Germline loops: CDR1 SGDLS, CDR2 YYNGEE.

This clone was observed a single time. This chain joins TRBV12-5 and TRBJ2-1; 9 bases map to TRBD2. The CDR3 loop spans 16 amino acids. From germline, CDR1 is LGHNT and CDR2 FRNRAP. Germline trimming cut 5 bases from V and 3 bases from J; bases unmatched to any gene: 8. The CDR3 DNA reads as TGTGCTAGTGGTGCGATAGCGGGAGTTGGCTACAATGAGCAGTTCTTC. Amino acids: CASGAIAGVGYNEQFF.

V and J are TRBV11-2 and TRBJ1-1; D might be TRBD1 (5 bases). From germline, CDR1 is SGHAT and CDR2 FQNNGV. Trimming pared 1 base from V and 0 bases from J, leaving 9 bases between. This CDR3 spans 15 amino acids. CDR3 sequence reads: CASSLGGVLNTEAFF. The CDR3 DNA is TGTGCCAGCAGCTTAGGGGGGGTTTTGAACACTGAAGCTTTCTTT.